The rows below give T cell receptor beta chains drawn from one sample of a study. Each CDR3 protein gets one entry after TCRdb re-called the RT-PCR reads with MiXCR. This sample has more than 600,000 distinct CDR3 sequences, with 14% found just once. Sequenced input: memory CD4+ T cells from blood. The origin of the receptors is a female donor in good health, serving as a healthy control. CDR3s include the opening cysteine and the closing phenylalanine or tryptophan. A D gene is named only where the DNA matches it firmly. Clone sizes are given selectively: once, few, many, or a class where the clone is expanded.

V	D	J	size	CDR3	DNA
TRBV24-1	TRBD1	TRBJ1-2	-	CATSPRGPAGYTF	TGTGCCACCAGTCCCAGGGGGCCAGCTGGCTACACCTTC
TRBV12-3/TRBV12-4	TRBD1	TRBJ2-7	many	CASSDGQGRGEQYF	TGTGCCAGCAGTGACGGACAGGGCCGCGGTGAGCAGTACTTC
TRBV5-1	-	TRBJ2-3	many	CASSLGTPDSDTQYF	TGCGCCAGCAGCTTGGGGACACCCGATTCAGATACGCAGTATTTT
TRBV20-1	-	TRBJ1-5	few	CSASRSYNQPQHF	TGCAGTGCTAGTCGGTCGTACAATCAGCCCCAGCATTTT
TRBV29-1	-	TRBJ2-5	many	CSVEAGSPGAQYF	TGCAGCGTTGAAGCGGGGTCTCCCGGGGCCCAGTACTTC
TRBV11-1	-	TRBJ2-7	few	CASSLGWRGEQYF	TGTGCCAGCAGCTTAGGGTGGCGAGGGGAGCAGTACTTC
TRBV4-3	-	TRBJ2-5	few	CASSQDPRETQYF	TGCGCCAGCAGCCAAGATCCAAGGGAGACCCAGTACTTC
TRBV20-1	TRBD1	TRBJ2-7	-	CSASRQGYEQYF	TGCAGTGCCTCCCGACAGGGGTACGAGCAGTACTTC
TRBV4-1	TRBD1	TRBJ1-2	few	CASSLGSGTGDYGYTF	TGCGCCAGCAGCCTTGGATCCGGGACAGGGGACTACGGCTACACCTTC
TRBV25-1	TRBD1	TRBJ1-1	-	CASSQTGVYTEAFF	TGTGCCAGCAGCCAGACAGGGGTATACACTGAAGCTTTCTTT
TRBV6-2/TRBV6-3	-	TRBJ2-2	few	CASSYGRRIGELFF	TGTGCCAGCAGTTACGGGAGGCGGATCGGGGAGCTGTTTTTT
TRBV6-1	TRBD1	TRBJ1-1	-	CASRARQGGAEAFF	TGTGCCAGCAGGGCTCGACAGGGAGGTGCTGAAGCTTTCTTT
TRBV4-2	TRBD2	TRBJ2-7	many	CASSHVGLAGDGEQYF	TGTGCCAGCAGCCACGTCGGACTAGCGGGAGACGGCGAGCAGTACTTC
TRBV20-1	-	TRBJ1-2	few	CSAEASLYGYTF	TGCAGTGCTGAAGCCAGCCTCTATGGCTACACCTTC
TRBV15	-	TRBJ1-5	many	CATSRGSAGLQPQHF	TGTGCCACCAGCAGAGGTTCGGCAGGCCTCCAGCCCCAGCATTTT
TRBV4-3	-	TRBJ2-5	few	CASSQGNGRGYQETQYF	TGCGCCAGCAGCCAAGGGAATGGAAGGGGGTACCAAGAGACCCAGTACTTC
TRBV5-6	TRBD1	TRBJ1-2	many	CASSSPETGSYGYTF	TGTGCCAGCAGCTCACCTGAGACAGGGAGCTATGGCTACACCTTC
TRBV12-3/TRBV12-4	TRBD1	TRBJ1-1	-	CASSSPPGTANTEAFF	TGTGCCAGCAGTTCCCCCCCCGGGACAGCGAACACTGAAGCTTTCTTT
TRBV7-3	-	TRBJ2-1	many	CASSLISSNNEQFF	TGTGCCAGCAGCTTAATCAGTAGTAACAATGAGCAGTTCTTC
TRBV28	TRBD2	TRBJ2-6	few	CASSPSSGRRSGANVLTF	TGTGCCAGCAGCCCTAGTAGCGGGAGACGATCTGGGGCCAACGTCCTGACTTTC
TRBV20-1	-	TRBJ2-5	few	CSARDSERVETQYF	TGCAGTGCTAGAGATTCCGAGCGGGTAGAGACCCAGTACTTC
TRBV7-2	TRBD2	TRBJ2-1	many	CASSSRLAGGSYNEQFF	TGTGCCAGCAGCAGCAGACTAGCGGGAGGGTCCTACAATGAGCAGTTCTTC
TRBV4-3	-	TRBJ2-1	many	CASSQDGGWTVYNEQFF	TGCGCCAGCAGCCAAGACGGGGGTTGGACAGTTTACAATGAGCAGTTCTTC
TRBV7-9	-	TRBJ2-3	few	CASSLVSGDTQYF	TGTGCCAGCAGCTTAGTTTCAGGGGATACGCAGTATTTT
TRBV10-3	-	TRBJ1-1	-	CAISTGKGTTEAFF	TGTGCCATCAGTACGGGAAAGGGCACCACTGAAGCTTTCTTT
TRBV12-3/TRBV12-4	-	TRBJ1-1	-	CASSLPGANTEAFF	TGTGCCAGCAGTTTGCCGGGGGCGAACACTGAAGCTTTCTTT
TRBV28	TRBD1	TRBJ2-7	-	CASSTEGTGSREQYF	TGTGCCAGCAGTACCGAAGGGACAGGGTCACGAGAGCAGTACTTC
TRBV28	TRBD1	TRBJ1-2	few	CASSPMGLGGNGYTF	TGTGCCAGCAGCCCCATGGGGTTAGGGGGCAATGGCTACACCTTC
TRBV5-1	-	TRBJ2-1	few	CASSLDLNYNEQFF	TGCGCCAGCAGCTTGGACTTGAACTACAATGAGCAGTTCTTC
TRBV5-6	-	TRBJ1-1	few	CASSSTGGAGRNTEAFF	TGTGCCAGCAGCTCTACGGGGGGCGCAGGAAGGAACACTGAAGCTTTCTTT
TRBV10-1	-	TRBJ2-4	many	CARKNIQYF	TGCGCCAGAAAAAACATTCAGTACTTC
TRBV5-8	-	TRBJ2-7	few	CASSAYSGAYEQYF	TGTGCCAGCAGCGCCTACTCCGGCGCCTACGAGCAGTACTTC
TRBV7-9	-	TRBJ2-2	-	CAPLPGRANTGELFF	TGTGCCCCCCTCCCGGGGCGAGCGAACACCGGGGAGCTGTTTTTT
TRBV24-1	-	TRBJ2-1	few	CATSPSQVGSYNEQFF	TGTGCCACCAGCCCTTCGCAGGTTGGCTCCTACAATGAGCAGTTCTTC
TRBV7-8	-	TRBJ1-6	few	CASSLAGKATNSPLHF	TGTGCCAGCAGCTTAGCGGGGAAGGCAACTAATTCACCCCTCCACTTT
TRBV4-2	-	TRBJ1-4	-	CASSQVGGGVEKLFF	TGTGCCAGCAGCCAAGTCGGAGGAGGGGTAGAAAAACTGTTTTTT
TRBV2	-	TRBJ2-5	-	CATPPTGTQETQYF	TGTGCCACACCCCCGACGGGGACTCAAGAGACCCAGTACTTC
TRBV5-1	TRBD1	TRBJ1-6	many	CASSFGQESPLHF	TGCGCCAGCAGCTTCGGACAGGAGTCACCCCTCCACTTT
TRBV15	-	TRBJ1-2	few	CATRRALRDGYTF	TGTGCCACCAGGAGGGCATTGCGCGATGGCTACACCTTC
TRBV10-3	TRBD1	TRBJ1-6	-	CAIRGGGLVGSPLHF	TGTGCCATCAGAGGAGGGGGCTTGGTCGGCTCACCCCTCCACTTT
TRBV24-1	TRBD1	TRBJ1-4	-	CATSDPGQGSEKLFF	TGTGCCACCAGTGACCCGGGACAGGGGAGTGAAAAACTGTTTTTT
TRBV4-3	TRBD1	TRBJ1-5	-	CASSQQDREGAQPQHF	TGCGCCAGCAGCCAACAGGACAGGGAGGGAGCTCAGCCCCAGCATTTT
TRBV20-1	TRBD2	TRBJ2-1	many	CSASPSGDNEQFF	TGCAGTGCTAGTCCTAGCGGGGACAATGAGCAGTTCTTC
TRBV11-2	TRBD1	TRBJ1-2	-	CASSREGQQTF	TGTGCCAGCAGCCGAGAGGGACAGCAGACCTTC
TRBV18	-	TRBJ2-2	few	CASSPQTLDNTGELFF	TGTGCCAGCTCACCACAGACCCTAGACAACACCGGGGAGCTGTTTTTT
TRBV12-5	-	TRBJ1-1	few	CASGTWGYTEAFF	TGTGCTAGTGGTACTTGGGGGTACACTGAAGCTTTCTTT
TRBV11-2	-	TRBJ2-5	few	CASSPDGVTQETQYF	TGTGCCAGCAGCCCCGACGGGGTAACACAAGAGACCCAGTACTTC
TRBV20-1	TRBD1	TRBJ1-2	-	CSARDRQGGYTF	TGCAGTGCTAGAGATCGACAGGGTGGCTACACCTTC
TRBV11-1	TRBD2	TRBJ2-7	few	CASSLETSGKNEQYF	TGTGCCAGCAGCTTAGAAACTAGCGGGAAAAACGAGCAGTACTTC
TRBV14	-	TRBJ1-3	few	CASSQEGGYSGNTIYF	TGTGCCAGCAGCCAAGAAGGGGGTTACTCTGGAAACACCATATATTTT
TRBV20-1	-	TRBJ1-1	-	CSAPLGRSNTEAFF	TGCAGTGCTCCCCTTGGGAGGTCGAACACTGAAGCTTTCTTT
TRBV20-1	TRBD2	TRBJ2-3	few	CSARGLAGTGDTQYF	TGCAGTGCTAGGGGACTAGCGGGAACTGGAGATACGCAGTATTTT
TRBV20-1	TRBD1	TRBJ2-5	few	CSAKGTVVPETQYF	TGCAGTGCTAAGGGGACAGTTGTCCCCGAGACCCAGTACTTC